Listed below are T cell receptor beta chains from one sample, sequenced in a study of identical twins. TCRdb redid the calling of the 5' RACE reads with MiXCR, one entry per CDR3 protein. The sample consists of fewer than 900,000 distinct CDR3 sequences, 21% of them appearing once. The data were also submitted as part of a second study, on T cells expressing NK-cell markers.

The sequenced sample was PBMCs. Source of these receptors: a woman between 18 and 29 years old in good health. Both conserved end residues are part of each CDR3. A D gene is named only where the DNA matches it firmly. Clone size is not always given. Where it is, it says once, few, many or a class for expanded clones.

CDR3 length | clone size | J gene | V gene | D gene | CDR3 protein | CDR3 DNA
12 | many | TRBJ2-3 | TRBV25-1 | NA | CASISRTDTQYF | TGTGCCAGCATCTCCCGGACAGATACGCAGTATTTT
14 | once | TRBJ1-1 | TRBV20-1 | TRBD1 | CSALAQGANTEAFF | TGCAGTGCCCTCGCTCAGGGGGCGAACACTGAAGCTTTCTTT
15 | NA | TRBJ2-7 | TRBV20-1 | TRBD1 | CSAGDRGTGSYEQYF | TGCAGTGCGGGAGACCGAGGGACAGGATCCTACGAGCAGTACTTC
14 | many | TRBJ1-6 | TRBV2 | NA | CASSEGTVNSPLHF | TGTGCCAGCAGTGAAGGGACCGTGAATTCACCCCTCCACTTT
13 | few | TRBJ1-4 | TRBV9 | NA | CASSVGINEKLFF | TGTGCCAGCAGCGTGGGGATTAATGAAAAACTGTTTTTT
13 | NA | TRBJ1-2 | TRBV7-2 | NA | CASTLIRGYGYTF | TGTGCCAGCACCCTAATCAGGGGCTATGGCTACACCTTC
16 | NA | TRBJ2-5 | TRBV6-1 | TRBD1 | CASSEGVTGYAETQYF | TGTGCCAGCAGTGAAGGGGTGACAGGGTATGCAGAGACCCAGTACTTC
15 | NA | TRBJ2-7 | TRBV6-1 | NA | CASSPLAVPPYEQYF | TGTGCCAGCAGTCCCTTAGCGGTACCTCCGTACGAGCAGTACTTC
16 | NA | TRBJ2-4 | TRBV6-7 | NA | CASKGQEAGAKNIQYF | TGTGCCAGCAAGGGCCAGGAGGCGGGAGCCAAAAACATTCAGTACTTC
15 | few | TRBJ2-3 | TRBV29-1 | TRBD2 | CSVFGTSFTTDTQYF | TGCAGCGTTTTCGGGACTAGCTTTACCACAGATACGCAGTATTTT
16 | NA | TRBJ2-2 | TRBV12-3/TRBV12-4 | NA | CASSFLSGRNTGELFF | TGTGCCAGCAGTTTCCTCAGCGGTAGGAACACCGGGGAGCTGTTTTTT
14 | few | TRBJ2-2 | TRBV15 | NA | CATSTNGNTGELFF | TGTGCCACCAGCACGAACGGGAACACCGGGGAGCTGTTTTTT
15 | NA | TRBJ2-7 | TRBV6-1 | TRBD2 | CASRAGASGSHEQYF | TGTGCCAGCCGGGCCGGGGCTAGCGGGAGTCACGAGCAGTACTTC
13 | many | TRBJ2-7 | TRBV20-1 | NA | CSASGQNLYEQYF | TGCAGTGCTAGCGGACAGAACCTCTACGAGCAGTACTTC
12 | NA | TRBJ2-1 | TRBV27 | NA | CASREVINEQFF | TGTGCCAGTAGGGAGGTGATAAATGAGCAGTTCTTC
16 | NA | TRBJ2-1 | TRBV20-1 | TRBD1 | CSARHLDRGSYNEQFF | TGCAGTGCTAGGCATTTAGACAGGGGATCCTACAATGAGCAGTTCTTC
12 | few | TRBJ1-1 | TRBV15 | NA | CATSRESNEAFF | TGTGCCACCAGCAGAGAGAGTAATGAAGCTTTCTTT
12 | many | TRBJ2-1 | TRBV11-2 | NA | CASSLTGYEQFF | TGTGCCAGCAGCTTAACAGGATATGAGCAGTTCTTC
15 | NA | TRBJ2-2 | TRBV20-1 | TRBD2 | CSAWTSGLDSGELFF | TGCAGTGCTTGGACTAGCGGCCTGGATAGCGGGGAGCTGTTTTTT
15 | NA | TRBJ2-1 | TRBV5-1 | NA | CASSLGGLPYNEQFF | TGCGCCAGCAGCTTGGGGGGTCTGCCCTACAATGAGCAGTTCTTC
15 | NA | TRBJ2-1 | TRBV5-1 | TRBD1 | CASSPRQGGYNEQFF | TGCGCCAGCAGCCCCCGACAGGGGGGTTACAATGAGCAGTTCTTC
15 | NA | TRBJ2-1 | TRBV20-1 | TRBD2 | CSAPDAGTTFNEQFF | TGCAGTGCTCCCGATGCCGGGACTACCTTCAATGAGCAGTTCTTC
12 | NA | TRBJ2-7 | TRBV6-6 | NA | CATRTMTYEQYF | TGTGCCACCCGGACCATGACCTACGAGCAGTACTTC
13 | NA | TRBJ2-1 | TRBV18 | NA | CASSPGLVNEQFF | TGTGCCAGCTCACCAGGGCTAGTGAATGAGCAGTTCTTC
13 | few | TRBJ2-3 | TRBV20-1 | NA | CSAHRRGTDTQYF | TGCAGTGCTCACCGCCGTGGCACAGATACGCAGTATTTT